The 14 T cell receptor beta chains below were found in one sample sequenced in a study of cytomegalovirus exposure and HLA in healthy donors. This table comes from immunoSEQ multiplex PCR, and its TCRdb copy is limited to in-frame clones, with some not included. The table lists 82,000 or so clones, around 94% of them singletons. Sequenced input: PBMCs. These receptors originate from a man between 18 and 35 years old in good health and CMV-seronegative.

V and J are TRBV2 and TRBJ1-1, with a tentative D call TRBD1 (6 bases). The CDR3 has 14 amino acids. Germline CDR1 reads SNHLY; CDR2 reads FYNNEI. V was pared by 4 bases and J by 3 bases, with 12 bases between. The CDR3 bases are TGTGCCAGCAGTGTGGGAGGGGGAGACACTGAAGCTTTCTTT. As protein: CASSVGGGDTEAFF.

As regards this clone: The germline gene is not matched at one end of the junction; a read error may be the cause. The chain links TRBV7-7 to TRBJ2-2, with D unresolved. Germline loops: CDR1 SSHAT, CDR2 FNYEAQ (reference sequence). CDR3 length: 14 amino acids. CDR3 protein: CASSLNRRTGELFF. DNA for the CDR3: TGTGCTAGCAGCTTAAACCGCAGAACCGGGGAGCTGTTTTTT.

V usage is TRBV6-5 and J usage is TRBJ1-6; weak D call: TRBD1 (5 bases). CDR1 and CDR2 from the germline V gene are MNHEY and SVGAGI. Trimming removed 7 bases at V and 7 bases at J, with 14 bases between. The CDR3 is made up of 14 amino acids. The CDR3 reads CASTPQGWNSPLHF. The CDR3, as DNA: TGTGCCAGCACCCCCCAGGGTTGGAATTCACCCCTCCACTTT.

V gene TRBV7-2 combines with J gene TRBJ1-1; TRBD1 agrees at 7 bases. After removal of 5 bases from V and 1 base from J, the junction contained 10 bases not matched to a gene. The CDR3 sequence is 16 residues long. Per germline, CDR1 SGHTA and CDR2 FQGNSA. The CDR3 here is CASSLTQGNGNTEAFF. The CDR3 DNA is TGTGCCAGCAGCCTTACACAGGGGAACGGGAACACTGAAGCTTTCTTT.

This chain joins TRBV2 and TRBJ1-1; the D gene is possibly TRBD1 (5 bases). V was clipped by 10 bases and J by 3 bases, with 15 bases between them. This CDR3 contains 13 residues. Germline-derived CDR1 and CDR2 are SNHLY and FYNNEI. The CDR3 nucleotides read TGTGCCACCCCGAGGGGAGGGGACACTGAAGCTTTCTTT. Translating it yields CATPRGGDTEAFF.

CDR3 in DNA: TGTGCCAGCAGTCCCCTCAATGAGCAGTTCTTC. This encodes CASSPLNEQFF. This sequence joins TRBV28 and TRBJ2-1, with unresolved D. V was pared by 5 bases and J by 6 bases, with 5 bases between. The CDR3 contains 11 residues. Per the germline V gene, CDR1 is MDHEN and CDR2 is SYDVKM.

The chain couples TRBV7-2 to TRBJ1-5; a possible D gene is TRBD1 (5 bases). Germline lookup yields CDR1 SGHTA and CDR2 FQGNSA. V was clipped by 5 bases and J by 2 bases, with 19 bases between them. CDR3 length: 17 amino acids. The CDR3 is CASSPVAGGAGNQPQHF. The CDR3, as DNA: TGTGCCAGCAGCCCCGTGGCCGGTGGGGCGGGCAATCAGCCCCAGCATTTT.

The rearrangement uses TRBV7-2 and TRBJ2-3; possible D gene TRBD2, 6 bases. The ends were cut back, 6 bases at V and 1 base at J, with 14 bases in the middle. Germline loops: CDR1 SGHTA, CDR2 FQGNSA. The CDR3 contains 15 residues. CDR3 in amino acids: CASSPRELGTDTQYF. The CDR3 DNA reads TGTGCCAGCAGTCCTCGGGAGTTGGGCACAGATACGCAGTATTTT.

The CDR3 coding sequence is TGTGCCAGCTCACAAAGACAGGGGATCTATGGCTACACCTTC. Translated: CASSQRQGIYGYTF. V is TRBV18 and J is TRBJ1-2, with 8 bases lining up with TRBD1. The germline gives CDR1 KGHSH, CDR2 LQKENI. CDR3 length: 14 residues. V gave up 4 bases and J gave up 4 bases; unmatched junction bases: 5.

J is TRBJ2-5 and V is TRBV4-1, with TRBD2 identical over 12 bases. Per germline, CDR1 MGHRA and CDR2 YSYEKL. V was pared by 3 bases and J by 4 bases, with 6 bases of the junction left unmatched. The CDR3 sequence is 16 residues long. The CDR3 region is CASSQIGLAGLETQYF. Here the CDR3 DNA reads TGCGCCAGCAGCCAGATTGGACTAGCGGGGTTAGAGACCCAGTACTTC.

The V gene is TRBV11-2, the J gene TRBJ1-2; maybe TRBD1 (6 bases). Germline CDR1 reads SGHAT; CDR2 reads FQNNGV. V gave up 3 bases and J gave up 4 bases, with 15 bases separating them. The CDR3 covers 15 residues. The CDR3 DNA is TGTGCCAGCAGCTTTGGGCAGGGAGGGGGCTATGGCTACACCTTC. Its protein product is CASSFGQGGGYGYTF.

This sequence joins TRBV4-1 and TRBJ1-5; D not certain. Germline-derived CDR1 and CDR2 are MGHRA and YSYEKL. The V and J ends lost 3 bases and 4 bases respectively, with 7 bases between them. CDR3 length: 13 residues. CDR3 in amino acids: CASSHATNQPQHF. CDR3 DNA: TGCGCCAGCAGCCATGCCACTAATCAGCCCCAGCATTTT.

The V and J genes are TRBV19 and TRBJ1-5; 9 bases align to TRBD1. Germline V gene sequence: CDR1 LNHDA, CDR2 SQIVND (reference sequence). The trim removed 10 bases at V and 2 bases at J, leaving 33 bases unmatched. This CDR3 contains 23 residues. The CDR3 DNA reads TGTGCCACCCCGTACGCAGTACAGGGTTGGAGATGGGGACAGGGTTGGGGCAATCAGCCCCAGCATTTT. Protein sequence: CATPYAVQGWRWGQGWGNQPQHF.

The chain joins TRBV18 to TRBJ1-5; 8 nucleotides align to TRBD1. Unmatched junction bases numbered 5, after V lost 5 bases and J lost 2 bases. The CDR3 has 15 amino acids. From germline, CDR1 is KGHSH and CDR2 LQKENI. The CDR3 region has the DNA TGTGCCAGCTCAGCGGACAGGGAGCGCAATCAGCCCCAGCATTTT. This translates into CASSADRERNQPQHF.